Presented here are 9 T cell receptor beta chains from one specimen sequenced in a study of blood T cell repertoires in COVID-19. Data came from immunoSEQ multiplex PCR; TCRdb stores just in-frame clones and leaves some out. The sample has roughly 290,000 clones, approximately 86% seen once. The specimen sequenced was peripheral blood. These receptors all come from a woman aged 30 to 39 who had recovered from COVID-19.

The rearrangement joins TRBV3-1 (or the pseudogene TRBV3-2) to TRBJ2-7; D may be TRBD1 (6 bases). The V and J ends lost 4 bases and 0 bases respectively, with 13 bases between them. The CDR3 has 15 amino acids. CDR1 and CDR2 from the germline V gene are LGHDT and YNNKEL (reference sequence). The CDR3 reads CASSLDPGHSYEQYF. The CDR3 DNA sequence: TGTGCCAGCAGCCTAGACCCGGGACACTCCTACGAGCAGTACTTC.

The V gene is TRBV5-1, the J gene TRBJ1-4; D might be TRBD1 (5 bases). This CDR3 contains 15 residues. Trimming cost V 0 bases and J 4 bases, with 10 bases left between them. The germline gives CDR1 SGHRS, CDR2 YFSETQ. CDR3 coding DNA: TGCGCCAGCAGCTTGGAGGGACTCCTTAATGAAAAACTGTTTTTT. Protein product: CASSLEGLLNEKLFF.

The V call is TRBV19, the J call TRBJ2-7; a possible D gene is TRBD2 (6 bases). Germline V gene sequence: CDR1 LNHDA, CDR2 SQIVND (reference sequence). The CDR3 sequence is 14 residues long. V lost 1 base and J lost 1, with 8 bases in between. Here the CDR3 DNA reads TGTGCCAGTAGTATAGGCGGAGGGTCCTACGAGCAGTACTTC. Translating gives CASSIGGGSYEQYF.

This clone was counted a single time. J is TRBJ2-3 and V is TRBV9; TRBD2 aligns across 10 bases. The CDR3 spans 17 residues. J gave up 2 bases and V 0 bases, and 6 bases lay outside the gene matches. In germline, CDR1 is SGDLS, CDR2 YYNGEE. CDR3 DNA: TGTGCCAGCAGCGTAGGGGTAGCGGGAGGAGTCACAGATACGCAGTATTTT. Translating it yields CASSVGVAGGVTDTQYF.

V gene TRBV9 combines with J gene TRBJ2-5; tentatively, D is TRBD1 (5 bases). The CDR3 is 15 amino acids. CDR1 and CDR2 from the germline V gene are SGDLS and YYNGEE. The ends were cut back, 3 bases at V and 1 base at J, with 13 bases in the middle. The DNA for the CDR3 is TGTGCCAGCAGCGGCGGACAAATACCCCAAGAGACCCAGTACTTC. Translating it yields CASSGGQIPQETQYF.

CDR3 sequence (DNA): TGTGCCAGCAGCTTGGTCAGTTCGGGCGAGCAGTACTTC. It yields the protein CASSLVSSGEQYF. V gene TRBV5-4 combines with J gene TRBJ2-7; D uncertain. V shed 0 bases and J shed 6 bases, with 10 bases lying between them. The germline gives CDR1 SGHNT, CDR2 YYREEE (reference sequence). CDR3 length: 13 residues.

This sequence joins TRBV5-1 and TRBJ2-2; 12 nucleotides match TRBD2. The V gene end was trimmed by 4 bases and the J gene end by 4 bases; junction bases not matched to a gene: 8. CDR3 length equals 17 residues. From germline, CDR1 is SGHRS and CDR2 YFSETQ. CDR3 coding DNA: TGCGCCAGCAGCCCCAGACTAGCGGGAGTGGGCACCGGGGAGCTGTTTTTT. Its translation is CASSPRLAGVGTGELFF.

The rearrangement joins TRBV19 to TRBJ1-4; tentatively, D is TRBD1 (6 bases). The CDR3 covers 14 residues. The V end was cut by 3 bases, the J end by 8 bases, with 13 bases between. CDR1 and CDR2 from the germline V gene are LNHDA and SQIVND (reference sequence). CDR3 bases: TGTGCCAGTAGTATGTGGGGGGGCGACGAAAAACTGTTTTTT. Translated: CASSMWGGDEKLFF.

CDR3 sequence (DNA): TGTGCCAGCAGTAATGAACAGGGAAACACCATATATTTT. Its protein is CASSNEQGNTIYF. The chain is built from TRBV2 and TRBJ1-3, with unresolved D. V lost 5 bases and J lost 4, with 9 bases in between. This CDR3 is built from 13 residues. CDR1 is SNHLY and CDR2 is FYNNEI in the germline V gene.